This T cell receptor beta chain was identified during a study of blood T cell repertoires in COVID-19. Method: immunoSEQ multiplex PCR; TCRdb's copy keeps in-frame clones and lacks some. The table lists about 9,200 clones, over 70% of them singletons, with about 7.4% in the top ten. CDR3 length: 14 residues. V lost 6 bases, J lost 0 bases, and 5 bases stayed unmatched. Germline CDR1 and CDR2: SEHNR and FQNEAQ (reference sequence). Sample: peripheral blood. The sequence was obtained from a man aged 70 or older with active COVID-19. The chain has TRBV7-9 and TRBJ2-7; 7 bases are a match to TRBD1. This CDR3 is CASSVGTVSYEQYF. CDR3 sequence (DNA): TGTGCCAGCAGTGTCGGGACAGTCTCCTACGAGCAGTACTTC.